A single sample gave rise to the 18 T cell receptor beta chains below, sequenced in a study of T cell responses to AZD1222 COVID-19 vaccine. Sequencing used immunoSEQ multiplex PCR; TCRdb keeps in-frame clones, though not all of them. The sample lists 150,000 to 180,000 clones, roughly nine tenths occurring once. Sample: peripheral blood, taken on day 0 of AZD1222 vaccination. These TCRs come from an adult in good health.

This clone was seen just once. The gene calls are TRBV12-5 and TRBJ1-6; the D gene is possibly TRBD1 (5 bases). Trimming left V 7 bases short and J 13 bases short, with 17 bases between. CDR3 length equals 13 residues. Per the germline V gene, CDR1 is LGHNT and CDR2 is FRNRAP. The CDR3 here is CASAPSLQGPLHF. DNA of the CDR3: TGTGCTAGTGCCCCCTCCCTTCAGGGTCCCCTCCACTTT.

V is TRBV25-1 and J is TRBJ2-5; D is possibly TRBD1 or TRBD2 (5 bases each). CDR1 is MGHDK and CDR2 is SYGVNS in the germline V gene. The V gene lost 5 bases and the J gene lost 5 bases, with 18 bases spanning the gap. This CDR3 has 15 amino acids. The CDR3 DNA reads TGTGCCAGCAGTAAACCCACGGGACCGGCTGAGACCCAGTACTTC. Its protein is CASSKPTGPAETQYF.

The rearrangement uses TRBV3-1 (or the pseudogene TRBV3-2) and TRBJ1-4, with 7 bases fitting TRBD1. Germline loops: CDR1 LGHDT, CDR2 YNNKEL (reference sequence). The CDR3 is made up of 15 amino acids. V lost 2 bases, J lost 4 bases, and 4 bases stayed unmatched. CDR3 sequence (DNA): TGTGCCAGCAGCCAAAAAGACAGGGTTAATGAAAAACTGTTTTTT. Amino acids: CASSQKDRVNEKLFF.

The chain couples TRBV9 to TRBJ1-4; D call uncertain. Germline V lookup: CDR1 SGDLS, CDR2 YYNGEE. CDR3 length equals 15 residues. The V and J ends lost 0 bases and 7 bases respectively, with 13 bases between them. The CDR3 loop is CASSVEEFRGEKLFF. The CDR3 DNA reads as TGTGCCAGCAGCGTAGAGGAATTCCGGGGTGAAAAACTGTTTTTT. Full variable domain (remainder filled in from reference TRBV9 and TRBJ1-4): DSGVTQTPKHLITATGQRVTLRCSPRSGDLSVYWYQQSLDQGLQFLIQYYNGEERAKGNILERFSAQQFPDLHSELNLSSLELGDSALYFCASSVEEFRGEKLFFGSGTQLSVL.

The chain uses TRBV6-6 and TRBJ2-1; D possibly uses TRBD1 or TRBD2 (7 bases each). The CDR3 runs 15 residues. Trimming removed 2 bases from V and 4 bases from J, with 12 bases in between. CDR1 is MNHNY, CDR2 SVGAGI, per germline (reference sequence). This CDR3 reads CASSYPQGGYNEQFF. The CDR3 DNA reads as TGTGCCAGCAGTTACCCTCAGGGGGGGTACAATGAGCAGTTCTTC.

The genes are TRBV6-5 and TRBJ1-6; the match to TRBD1 covers 7 bases. The CDR3 is made up of 16 amino acids. V shed 1 base and J 6 bases; nucleotides not matched to a gene: 6. CDR1 and CDR2 from the germline V gene are MNHEY and SVGAGI. The CDR3 loop is CASSYFRQGGNSPLHF. In DNA form, the CDR3 reads TGTGCCAGCAGTTACTTCCGACAGGGCGGTAATTCACCCCTCCACTTT.

The chain has TRBV18 and TRBJ2-1; D not certain. This CDR3 is built from 16 residues. V shed 3 bases and J shed 5 bases, with 17 bases lying between them. The germline V gene has CDR1 KGHSH and CDR2 LQKENI. The CDR3 region has the DNA TGTGCCAGCTCACCGGTCCCGGTAGTTATTAACAATGAGCAGTTCTTC. Protein sequence: CASSPVPVVINNEQFF.

The chain combines TRBV2 with TRBJ1-5, with TRBD1 identical over 7 bases. V lost 5 bases, J lost 1 base, and 2 bases stayed unmatched. From germline, CDR1 is SNHLY and CDR2 FYNNEI. The CDR3 extends over 14 amino acids. The CDR3 coding sequence is TGTGCCAGCAGTCAACAGGGGAGCAATCAGCCCCAGCATTTT. Amino acids: CASSQQGSNQPQHF.

J is TRBJ1-2 and V is TRBV7-9; D not certain. Trimming removed 5 bases from V and 14 bases from J, with 27 bases in between. CDR3 length: 15 amino acids. The germline CDR1 and CDR2 sequences are SEHNR and FQNEAQ (reference sequence). CDR3 sequence (DNA): TGTGCCAGCAGCCCGAAGGGTATCGAAGGGCCCCCTAGGACCTTC. Its protein is CASSPKGIEGPPRTF.

The sample holds a few counts of this clone. V usage is TRBV20-1 and J usage is TRBJ2-2, with 9 bases fitting TRBD2. Trimming at V came to 3 bases and at J to 6 bases, leaving 8 bases not matched to a gene. The CDR3 spans 15 residues. Germline V lookup: CDR1 DFQATT, CDR2 SNEGSKA (reference sequence). The CDR3 coding sequence is TGCAGTGCTAGTCCCACTAGCGGGTACGCCGGGGAGCTGTTTTTT. This encodes CSASPTSGYAGELFF.

CDR3 protein: CASSLEGAGTFTDTQYF. The DNA for the CDR3 is TGCGCCAGCAGCTTGGAAGGGGCAGGGACCTTCACAGATACGCAGTATTTT. V and J are TRBV5-1 and TRBJ2-3; D possibly uses TRBD1 or TRBD2 (5 bases each). The CDR3 totals 17 residues. The V gene's germline CDR1 is SGHRS and CDR2 YFSETQ. V was shortened by 0 bases and J by 2 bases, with 16 bases between the two germline ends.

The chain has TRBV9 and TRBJ2-5, with 9 bases aligning to TRBD2. CDR1 and CDR2 from the germline V gene are SGDLS and YYNGEE. The CDR3 sequence is 16 residues long. The ends lost 0 bases at V and 5 bases at J; junction bases unmatched: 8. CDR3 region: CASSVVASGIGETQYF. CDR3 in DNA: TGTGCCAGCAGCGTAGTGGCTAGCGGGATAGGCGAGACCCAGTACTTC.

This clone came up once. The chain employs TRBV19 and TRBJ1-5, with TRBD1 as a possible D gene (6 bases). The germline V gene encodes CDR1 LNHDA and CDR2 SQIVND (reference sequence). CDR3 length: 13 amino acids. Between the trimmed V and J ends, which lost 10 bases and 5 bases, there was a span of 15 bases. The CDR3 loop is CATSQGIDQPQHF. The CDR3 DNA sequence: TGTGCCACCAGTCAGGGGATTGATCAGCCCCAGCATTTT.

The chain has TRBV11-3 and TRBJ2-1; the D gene is possibly TRBD2 (6 bases). The CDR3 runs 15 residues. Germline CDR1 is SGHNT and CDR2 is YENEEA. V was trimmed by 0 bases and J by 4 bases, leaving 10 bases between them. CDR3 residues: CASSLEGSGYNEQFF. As DNA, the CDR3 is TGTGCCAGCAGCTTAGAGGGTAGCGGTTACAATGAGCAGTTCTTC. Supplemented by reference TRBV11-3 and TRBJ2-1, the full variable domain reads EAGVVQSPRYKIIEKKQPVAFWCNPISGHNTLYWYLQNLGQGPELLIRYENEEAVDDSQLPKDRFSAERLKGVDSTLKIQPAELGDSAVYLCASSLEGSGYNEQFFGPGTRLTVL.

The chain uses TRBV30 and TRBJ2-6, with D perhaps being TRBD1 or TRBD2 (5 bases each). This CDR3 spans 15 amino acids. Germline V gene lookup returns CDR1 GTSNPN and CDR2 SVGIG (reference sequence). The V end was cut by 0 bases, the J end by 4 bases, with 10 bases between. The CDR3 DNA sequence: TGTGCCTGGAGTGTACGAGGGGTCGGGGCCAACGTCCTGACTTTC. Its translation is CAWSVRGVGANVLTF.

The chain joins TRBV5-1 to TRBJ1-5; D is undetermined. CDR1 and CDR2 from the germline V gene are SGHRS and YFSETQ. The CDR3 length is 13 residues. Trimming left V 4 bases short and J 2 bases short, with 7 bases between. In DNA form, the CDR3 reads TGCGCCAGCAGCCCGGAGGGCAATCAGCCCCAGCATTTT. This translates into CASSPEGNQPQHF.

The chain recombines TRBV5-5 with TRBJ2-7; a possible D gene is TRBD1 (6 bases). V shed 0 bases and J shed 4 bases, with 11 bases lying between them. Germline assignment: CDR1 SGHKS and CDR2 YYEKEE (reference sequence). This CDR3 is built from 14 residues. The CDR3, as DNA: TGTGCCAGCAGCTTGGGGCCGACAGGTTACGAGCAGTACTTC. It yields the protein CASSLGPTGYEQYF.

Written as DNA, the CDR3 is TGTGCCAGTAGGGAGGTTAATAGCAATCAGCCCCAGCATTTT. Its translation is CASREVNSNQPQHF. The V gene is TRBV2, the J gene TRBJ1-5; D is uncertain. Trimming pared 9 bases from V and 0 bases from J, leaving 12 bases between. Germline assignment: CDR1 SNHLY and CDR2 FYNNEI. This CDR3 has 14 residues.